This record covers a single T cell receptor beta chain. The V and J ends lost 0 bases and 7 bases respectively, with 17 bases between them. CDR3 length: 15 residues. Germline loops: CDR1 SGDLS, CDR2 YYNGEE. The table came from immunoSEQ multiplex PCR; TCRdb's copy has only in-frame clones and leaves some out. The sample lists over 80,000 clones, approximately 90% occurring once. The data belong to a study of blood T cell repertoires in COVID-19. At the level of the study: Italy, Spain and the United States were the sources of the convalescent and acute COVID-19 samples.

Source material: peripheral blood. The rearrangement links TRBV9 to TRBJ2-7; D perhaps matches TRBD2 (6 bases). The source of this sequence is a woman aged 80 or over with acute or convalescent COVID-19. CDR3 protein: CASSVGWRDLDEQYF. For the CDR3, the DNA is TGTGCCAGCAGCGTAGGGTGGAGGGACCTGGATGAGCAGTACTTC.